Sequencing of this T cell receptor beta chain was carried out in a study of breast tumors, draining lymph nodes, adjacent tissues. By frequency in the sample, this clonotype is medium-sized. TCRdb reanalysed the multiplex PCR reads using MiXCR and keeps one entry per CDR3 protein. Among 45,000 or so distinct CDR3 sequences listed, roughly 23% were seen once. The CDR3 loop spans 14 amino acids. Trimming cost V 0 bases and J 4 bases; bases outside gene matches: 3. Germline V CDR1 and CDR2: DFQATT, SNEGSKA (reference sequence). Sequencing was done on a sample of breast tumor tissue. The J gene is TRBJ2-5, the V gene TRBV20-1; 9 nucleotides line up with TRBD2. The sequence was obtained from a female donor with breast cancer. Some clones in this sample may be carry-over from other donors' samples. The CDR3 here is CSARDRGRGETQYF. The CDR3 bases are TGCAGTGCTAGAGATCGCGGGAGGGGAGAGACCCAGTACTTC.